This T cell receptor (beta chain) was documented in a study of blood T cell repertoires in COVID-19. J was trimmed by 2 bases and V by 5 bases; bases with no gene match: 5. Germline V CDR1 and CDR2: SGHVS, FNYEAQ. This CDR3 spans 15 amino acids. Repertoires were generated with immunoSEQ multiplex PCR, while TCRdb's copy carries only in-frame clones and drops some. The sample carries 150,000 or so clones, 75% to 90% recorded once. The chain uses TRBV7-6 and TRBJ2-7; 11 bases align to TRBD2. This clonotype was obtained from a man aged 18 to 29 with COVID-19, enrolled during active disease. The sequenced sample consisted of peripheral blood. The CDR3 DNA follows: TGTGCCAGCAGCCATACTAGCGGGAGTACCTACGAGCAGTACTTC. It is translated as CASSHTSGSTYEQYF.